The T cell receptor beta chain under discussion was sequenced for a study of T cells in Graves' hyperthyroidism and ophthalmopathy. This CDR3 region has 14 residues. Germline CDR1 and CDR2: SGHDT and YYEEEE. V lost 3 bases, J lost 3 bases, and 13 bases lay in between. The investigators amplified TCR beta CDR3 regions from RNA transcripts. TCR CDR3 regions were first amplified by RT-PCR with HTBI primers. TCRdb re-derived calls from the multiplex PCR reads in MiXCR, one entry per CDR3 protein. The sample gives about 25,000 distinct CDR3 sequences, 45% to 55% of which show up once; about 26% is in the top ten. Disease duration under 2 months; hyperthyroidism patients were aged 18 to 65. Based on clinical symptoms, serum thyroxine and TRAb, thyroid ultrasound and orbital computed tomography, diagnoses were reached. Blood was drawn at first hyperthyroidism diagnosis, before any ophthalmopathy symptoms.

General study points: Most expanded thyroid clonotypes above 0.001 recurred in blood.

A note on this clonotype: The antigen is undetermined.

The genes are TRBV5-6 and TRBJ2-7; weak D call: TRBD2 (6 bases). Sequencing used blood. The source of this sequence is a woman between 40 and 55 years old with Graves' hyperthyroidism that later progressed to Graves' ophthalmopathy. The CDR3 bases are TGTGCCAGCAGCTCGTCTAGCGCTAGCTACGAGCAGTACTTC. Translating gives CASSSSSASYEQYF.